This T cell receptor (beta chain) was captured in a study of T cell repertoires in cytomegalovirus infection. Study findings and constraints: The cumulative frequency of public TCR beta families identified carriers of CMV plus the relevant HLA.

TCRdb itself ran the reads through MiXCR, one entry per CDR3 protein. This table holds around 58,000 distinct CDR3 sequences, 20% to 25% found once. The germline CDR1 and CDR2 sequences are LNHDA and SQIVND (reference sequence). The V and J ends lost 11 bases and 2 bases respectively, with 16 bases between them. The CDR3 length is 14 residues. This clonotype was observed a handful of times. Its antigen remains unknown. This chain uses TRBV19 with TRBJ1-5, with a weak D call TRBD1 (5 bases). Material: CD8+ T cells from cultured PBMCs, obtained from culture after CMV antigen stimulation. The sequence came from a human donor in good health (CMV status not recorded). Some clones in this sample may be carry-over from other donors' samples. The CDR3 spells CASCRRDGNQPQHF. CDR3 in DNA: TGTGCCTCGTGCCGCCGGGACGGCAATCAGCCCCAGCATTTT.